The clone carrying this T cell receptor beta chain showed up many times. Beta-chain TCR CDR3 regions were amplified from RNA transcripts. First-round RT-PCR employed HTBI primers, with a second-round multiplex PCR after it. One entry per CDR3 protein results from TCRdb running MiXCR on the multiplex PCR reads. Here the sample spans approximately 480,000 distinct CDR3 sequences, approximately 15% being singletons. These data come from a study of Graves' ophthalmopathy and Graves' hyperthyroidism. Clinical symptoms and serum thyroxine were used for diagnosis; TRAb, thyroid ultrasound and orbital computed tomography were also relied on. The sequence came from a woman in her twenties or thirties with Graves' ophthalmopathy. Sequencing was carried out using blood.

This CDR3 reads CASSSQGSGANVLTF. DNA of the CDR3: TGTGCCAGCAGTTCCCAGGGTTCCGGGGCCAACGTCCTGACTTTC. The genes are TRBV12-3 or TRBV12-4 and TRBJ2-6, with a possible D match to TRBD1 (5 bases). V shed 4 bases and J shed 4 bases, with 11 bases lying between them. The CDR3 is 15 amino acids.